These T cell receptor beta chains were read from a single sample in a study of sequential checkpoint blockade in melanoma. Produced via immunoSEQ multiplex PCR; TCRdb's table is partial and in-frame only. In the table there are under 15,000 clones, about 68% of which are singletons. This specimen consisted of CD8+ T cells sorted from blood (inferred from file names), obtained from a patient given nivolumab and ipilimumab in sequence. These receptors all stem from a human donor with melanoma. Both conserved end residues are part of each CDR3. Fields, in order: J gene, V gene, D gene, CDR3 DNA, CDR3 protein. A D gene is named only where the DNA matches it firmly.

>TRBJ2-2|TRBV7-9|.
TGTGCCAGCAGCTTAGCGGTGGCTAGTATCGACACCGGGGAGCTGTTTTTT
CASSLAVASIDTGELFF
>TRBJ1-1|TRBV6-6|.
TGTGCCAGCAGCCGGACAGAGAACACTGAAGCTTTCTTT
CASSRTENTEAFF
>TRBJ1-2|TRBV4-3|TRBD1
TGCGCCAGCAGCCCCGGGACAGGGGCTAACTATGGCTACACCTTC
CASSPGTGANYGYTF
>TRBJ2-3|TRBV19|.
TGTGCCAGTCGGGCGGGCTGGGCAGATACGCAGTATTTT
CASRAGWADTQYF
>TRBJ2-1|TRBV7-6|.
TGTGCCAGCAGCACTTTACAGGGCCGAAATTACAATGAGCAGTTCTTC
CASSTLQGRNYNEQFF
>TRBJ2-6|TRBV7-2|TRBD1
TGTGCCAGCAGCCTCCCGACAGGGTCAGCAGGTGGGGCCAACGTCCTGACTTTC
CASSLPTGSAGGANVLTF
>TRBJ2-7|TRBV10-3|.
TGTGCCATCAGTATGACAGATCCGAGGTCCTACGAGCAGTACTTC
CAISMTDPRSYEQYF
>TRBJ2-7|TRBV6-5|.
TGTGCCAGCAGTCCCTGGCCCGGGTCTTACGAGCAGTACTTC
CASSPWPGSYEQYF
>TRBJ1-5|TRBV5-6|TRBD1
TGTGCCAGCAGCACCGGGACAGGGGGCCCGGAGTATAGCAATCAGCCCCAGCATTTT
CASSTGTGGPEYSNQPQHF
>TRBJ1-1|TRBV6-5|.
TGTGCCAGCAGTTACTCGAGAGGGCACACTGAAGCTTTCTTT
CASSYSRGHTEAFF
>TRBJ2-5|TRBV20-1|TRBD1
TGCAGTGCTCCACAGGGGATGACCCAGTACTTC
CSAPQGMTQYF
>TRBJ2-5|TRBV5-8|.
TGTGCCAGCAGCTCCCTGGACAGGGAGGGGATCGAGACCCAGTACTTC
CASSSLDREGIETQYF